This T cell receptor (beta chain) is drawn from a study of cytomegalovirus exposure and HLA in healthy donors. V dropped 6 bases and J dropped 8 bases, with 13 bases sitting between them. This CDR3 has 11 amino acids. The V gene's germline CDR1 is DFQATT and CDR2 SNEGSKA (reference sequence). 13 Jbeta primers and 60 Vbeta primers were used for the PCR. In the authors' workflow: The authors later counted about 80 million unique TCR beta chains, roughly 10 million of them shared. TCRdb's table, derived via immunoSEQ multiplex PCR, lists solely in-frame clones and lacks some. That table furnishes V, J and clone size, whereas the DNA furnished D and trimming. Counted here are fewer than 150,000 clones, 74% occurring once; the ten biggest clones make up 4% to 5%.

This TCR was sampled from a woman between 40 and 55 years old in good health and CMV-seropositive. The chain is built from TRBV20-1 and TRBJ2-5, with D perhaps matching TRBD1 (7 bases). Sequencing was performed on PBMCs. The CDR3 DNA follows: TGCAGTGCGTCAGGGGGGCGTACCCAGTACTTC. It is translated as CSASGGRTQYF.